The 29 T cell receptor beta chains below come from one sample, sequenced in a study of identical twins (dated by TCRdb to 2015 to 2016). Library prep was done by 5' RACE. Reads for this sample came from an Illumina HiSeq 2000. TCRdb reworked the public reads: Q25 trimming with fastp, MiXCR clone assembly, productive beta chains retained. Under each unique CDR3 protein, matching rows form one entry showing the most common genes and DNA. Counted in this sample were fewer than 350,000 distinct CDR3 sequences; roughly 8.6% of them appeared once. The ten most abundant clones make up approximately 2.1% of the sample. Separately, the same data were catalogued under a study of yellow fever vaccine responses in identical twins.

Material: memory (CD45RO+) T cells sorted from blood. The sample's cell subset or site, from its label and the paper: CD45RO+ enriched T cells. All receptors derive from a woman between 18 and 29 years old in good health.

The chain has TRBV6-5 and TRBJ2-6, with no clear D. The germline gives CDR1 MNHEY, CDR2 SVGAGI. The V end lost 4 bases, the J end lost 0 bases, and 7 bases lay between the germline ends. This CDR3 contains 15 residues. CDR3 DNA: TGTGCCAGCAGTTGGGCCCCCTCTGGGGCCAACGTCCTGACTTTC. Amino acids: CASSWAPSGANVLTF.

This clonotype turned up a few times. The gene calls are TRBV18 and TRBJ2-7; 11 nucleotides align to TRBD1. The germline V gene has CDR1 KGHSH and CDR2 LQKENI. There are 14 residues in the CDR3. Unmatched junction bases numbered 5, after V lost 5 bases and J lost 5 bases. The CDR3 sequence is CASSSGQGVHEQYF. Here the CDR3 DNA reads TGTGCCAGCTCATCGGGACAGGGGGTGCACGAGCAGTACTTC.

J is TRBJ2-3 and V is TRBV4-1; D perhaps matches TRBD1 (6 bases). Per the germline V gene, CDR1 is MGHRA and CDR2 is YSYEKL. This CDR3 contains 17 residues. Trimming removed 7 bases at V and 2 bases at J, with 22 bases between. CDR3 nucleotide sequence: TGCGCCAGCACCCTCCAAGGAACAGGGATGGCCACAGATACGCAGTATTTT. Its protein is CASTLQGTGMATDTQYF.

The chain recombines TRBV7-3 with TRBJ2-7; 11 bases map to TRBD2. The CDR3 contains 19 residues. The germline CDR1 and CDR2 sequences are SGHTA and FQGTGA. Germline trimming cut 2 bases from V and 0 bases from J; bases unmatched to any gene: 12. The CDR3 sequence: CASSLGLGLAGPSSYEQYF. The DNA of the CDR3 is TGTGCCAGCAGCTTAGGCCTTGGACTAGCGGGCCCCAGCTCCTACGAGCAGTACTTC.

The chain uses TRBV24-1 and TRBJ1-5; no firm D call. Trimming pared 6 bases from V and 5 bases from J, leaving 16 bases between. From germline, CDR1 is KGHDR and CDR2 SFDVKD. The CDR3 contains 15 residues. CDR3 protein: CATSKLRASDQPQHF. CDR3 DNA: TGTGCCACCAGTAAACTAAGAGCTTCCGATCAGCCCCAGCATTTT.

This clonotype appeared many times. The chain is built from TRBV29-1 and TRBJ2-1; weak D call: TRBD2 (6 bases). V lost 5 bases to trimming and J lost 4 bases, with 18 bases between them. CDR1 SQVTM and CDR2 ANQGSEA come from the germline V gene. The CDR3 is 15 residues long. CDR3 residues: CSVPTGASAYNEQFF. The DNA for the CDR3 is TGCAGCGTTCCCACTGGGGCTAGCGCTTACAATGAGCAGTTCTTC.

This clonotype was seen ten or more times. V and J are TRBV3-1 and TRBJ2-6; 8 bases fit TRBD1. Germline V gene lookup returns CDR1 LGHDT and CDR2 YNNKEL (reference sequence). The CDR3 spans 16 residues. V lost 4 bases, J lost 2 bases, and 4 bases stayed unmatched. This chain's CDR3 is CASSPKQGAGANVLTF. The CDR3 DNA follows: TGTGCCAGCAGCCCTAAACAGGGGGCTGGGGCCAACGTCCTGACTTTC.

This clonotype turned up a few times. The chain is built from TRBV3-1 and TRBJ2-5; 8 bases match TRBD2. Germline loops: CDR1 LGHDT, CDR2 YNNKEL (reference sequence). The CDR3 spans 16 residues. The J segment lost 1 base and the V segment lost 1 base, leaving 5 bases of the junction unmatched. CDR3 in DNA: TGTGCCAGCAGCCAAGGTCTTAGCGGGGCCCAAGAGACCCAGTACTTC. It is translated as CASSQGLSGAQETQYF.

The chain carries TRBV6-1 and TRBJ1-1, with 7 bases matching TRBD1. There are 13 residues in the CDR3. The V segment lost 6 bases and the J segment 7 bases; nucleotides outside the gene matches: 8. Per germline, CDR1 MNHNS and CDR2 SASEGT. CDR3 residues: CASRVTGEGEAFF. CDR3 in DNA: TGTGCCAGCAGGGTCACAGGGGAGGGTGAAGCTTTCTTT.

This clonotype was seen at least ten times. The chain uses TRBV4-1 and TRBJ2-7; 7 nucleotides agree with TRBD1. The CDR3 spans 13 residues. J lost 7 bases, V lost 7 bases, and 10 bases had no gene match. CDR1 is MGHRA and CDR2 is YSYEKL in the germline V gene. The CDR3 DNA reads TGCGCCAGCATAAGACAGGGTACGGGGGAGCAGTACGTC. Protein product: CASIRQGTGEQYV.

In its sample, this clonotype was seen a few times. This sequence joins TRBV20-1 and TRBJ2-7, with TRBD1 identical over 11 bases. V trimming: 1 base; J trimming: 5 bases; junction bases outside the gene matches: 7. CDR3 length: 15 residues. Per germline, CDR1 DFQATT and CDR2 SNEGSKA (reference sequence). As DNA, the CDR3 is TGCAGTGCTAGAGCAAGGACAGGGGGCCTGAACGAGCAGTACTTC. Translation: CSARARTGGLNEQYF.

This clonotype showed up just a few times. V and J are TRBV5-1 and TRBJ1-1, with a tentative D call TRBD1 (6 bases). Germline V lookup: CDR1 SGHRS, CDR2 YFSETQ. The V and J ends lost 5 bases and 7 bases respectively, with 9 bases between them. This CDR3 comprises 11 residues. CDR3 nucleotide sequence: TGCGCCAGCAGGGCGGACAGTGAAGCTTTCTTT. It encodes CASRADSEAFF.

This clonotype was counted ten times or more. This rearrangement joins TRBV24-1 to TRBJ2-2; TRBD2 aligns across 11 bases. Germline-derived CDR1 and CDR2 are KGHDR and SFDVKD. The V and J ends lost 5 bases and 6 bases, in that order; junction bases with no gene match: 16. The CDR3 length is 19 residues. In nucleotides, the CDR3 is TGTGCCACCAGTGTTGGGTCTGCCCTAGCGGGAGGCTTGTCCGGGGAGCTGTTTTTT. Encoded protein: CATSVGSALAGGLSGELFF.

The chain is built from TRBV3-1 and TRBJ1-2; D is uncertain. This CDR3 spans 13 amino acids. Germline V gives CDR1 LGHDT, CDR2 YNNKEL (reference sequence). Trimming shortened V by 4 bases and J by 4 bases, and 10 bases separated the two germline ends. CDR3: CASSPGGTYGYTF. Written as DNA, the CDR3 is TGTGCCAGCAGCCCCGGCGGTACCTATGGCTACACCTTC.

This sequence joins TRBV27 and TRBJ2-1; D is uncertain. V lost 0 bases, J lost 5 bases, and 8 bases lay in between. The germline V gene has CDR1 MNHEY and CDR2 SMNVEV (reference sequence). This CDR3 has 14 amino acids. CDR3 protein: CASSLSSQHNEQFF. In DNA form, the CDR3 reads TGTGCCAGCAGTTTATCGAGCCAGCACAATGAGCAGTTCTTC.

In this sample, this clonotype turned up many times. The chain recombines TRBV3-1 with TRBJ2-1, with 7 bases matching TRBD2. The germline CDR1 and CDR2 sequences are LGHDT and YNNKEL (reference sequence). Trimming took 0 bases from V and 2 from J; bases not matched to a gene: 1. CDR3 length: 15 residues. For the CDR3, the DNA is TGTGCCAGCAGCCAAGAACGGGGGGCCTACAATGAGCAGTTCTTC. This sequence encodes CASSQERGAYNEQFF.

The rearrangement joins TRBV14 to TRBJ1-1; D gene ambiguous. Germline CDR1 SGHDN, CDR2 FVKESK. The CDR3 is 16 amino acids. The V and J ends lost 4 bases and 1 base respectively, with 16 bases between them. The CDR3 here is CASSLRAETSNTEAFF. The CDR3 DNA reads as TGTGCCAGCAGCCTCCGAGCGGAGACTTCGAACACTGAAGCTTTCTTT.

The chain has TRBV7-9 and TRBJ1-1, with D unresolved. The CDR3 loop spans 17 amino acids. CDR1 and CDR2 (germline): SEHNR, FQNEAQ (reference sequence). The ends were cut back, 0 bases at V and 4 bases at J, with 18 bases in the middle. The CDR3 reads CASSLATMERWSTEAFF. CDR3 coding DNA: TGTGCCAGCAGCTTAGCGACCATGGAACGATGGAGCACTGAAGCTTTCTTT.

The V gene is TRBV5-6, the J gene TRBJ1-1; TRBD1 aligns across 9 bases. The CDR3 is 14 amino acids. Trimming cost V 4 bases and J 4 bases; bases outside gene matches: 5. Germline V gene sequence: CDR1 SGHDT, CDR2 YYEEEE. CDR3 amino acids: CASSTYRGLTEAFF. DNA of the CDR3: TGTGCCAGCAGCACATACAGGGGGCTCACTGAAGCTTTCTTT.

This clonotype was seen repeatedly, ten times or more. The chain combines TRBV3-1 with TRBJ1-2, with a tentative D call TRBD1 (6 bases). Germline lookup yields CDR1 LGHDT and CDR2 YNNKEL (reference sequence). V was clipped by 0 bases and J by 3 bases, with 11 bases between them. CDR3 size: 15 residues. The CDR3 spells CASSQDWGGDYGYTF. CDR3 nucleotides: TGTGCCAGCAGCCAAGATTGGGGGGGCGACTATGGCTACACCTTC.

This clonotype was recorded many times. The chain uses TRBV7-9 and TRBJ2-1; 8 positions match TRBD1. CDR3 size: 15 residues. V trimming: 5 bases; J trimming: 10 bases; junction bases outside the gene matches: 13. Germline V gene sequence: CDR1 SEHNR, CDR2 FQNEAQ (reference sequence). CDR3 sequence (DNA): TGTGCCAGCAGCCCTGACAGGGGCACCCTCGGCGAGCAGTTCTTC. Its protein is CASSPDRGTLGEQFF.

This clonotype turned up a few times. The chain has TRBV25-1 and TRBJ1-4; D is perhaps TRBD1 (5 bases). The V gene's germline CDR1 is MGHDK and CDR2 SYGVNS. This CDR3 is 15 amino acids long. V lost 5 bases, J lost 7 bases, and 17 bases lay in between. The CDR3 spells CASSTHGASGEKLFF. The CDR3 nucleotides read TGTGCCAGCAGTACCCACGGGGCCTCGGGTGAAAAACTGTTTTTT.

This clonotype was observed at least ten times. The rearrangement joins TRBV7-9 to TRBJ2-2; D may correspond to TRBD1 or TRBD2 (5 bases each). CDR1 and CDR2 from the germline V gene are SEHNR and FQNEAQ (reference sequence). V gave up 5 bases and J gave up 12 bases, with 16 bases separating them. The CDR3 length is 13 residues. In DNA form, the CDR3 reads TGTGCCAGCAGCCCCCCGTCCGGGACCCAGCTGTTTTTT. It yields the protein CASSPPSGTQLFF.

This clonotype was recorded many times. The rearrangement links TRBV5-1 to TRBJ1-3, with unresolved D. The CDR3 length is 15 residues. Trimming took off 1 base at V and 0 bases at J, with 8 bases between the two ends. Germline values: CDR1 SGHRS, CDR2 YFSETQ. The CDR3 bases are TGCGCCAGCAGCTTGAGTGCCAGCTCTGGAAACACCATATATTTT. This encodes CASSLSASSGNTIYF.

J is TRBJ1-4 and V is TRBV2; possible D gene TRBD1, 5 bases. Trimming removed 7 bases from V and 4 bases from J, with 19 bases in between. From germline, CDR1 is SNHLY and CDR2 FYNNEI. There are 16 residues in the CDR3. CDR3 loop: CASMGGDSLGNEKLFF. As DNA, the CDR3 is TGTGCCAGCATGGGTGGGGACTCGCTCGGTAATGAAAAACTGTTTTTT.

Ten or more counts support this clonotype. V is TRBV25-1 and J is TRBJ2-3; TRBD2 might be the D (6 bases). This CDR3 comprises 16 residues. Germline CDR1 MGHDK, CDR2 SYGVNS. Between the trimmed V and J ends, which lost 1 base and 1 base, there was a span of 12 bases. CDR3 coding DNA: TGTGCCAGCAGTGAATCAAGCGGAGGGGGCACAGATACGCAGTATTTT. This gives the protein CASSESSGGGTDTQYF.

The sample holds many counts of this clonotype. The rearrangement joins TRBV6-1 to TRBJ2-3, with a possible D match to TRBD1 (6 bases). V lost 8 bases, J lost 4 bases, and 16 bases lay in between. This CDR3 has 14 residues. CDR1 is MNHNS and CDR2 is SASEGT in the germline V gene. For the CDR3, the DNA is TGTGCCAGCGGTATTACAGGGTTTGCAGATACGCAGTATTTT. This translates into CASGITGFADTQYF.

In this sample, this clonotype turned up many times. The chain links TRBV5-6 to TRBJ2-7, with TRBD2 identical over 12 bases. V shed 3 bases and J 1 base; nucleotides not matched to a gene: 2. From germline, CDR1 is SGHDT and CDR2 YYEEEE. The CDR3 consists of 15 residues. For the CDR3, the DNA is TGTGCCAGCAGCTCGGGACTAGCGGGTTCCTACGAGCAGTACGTC. This translates into CASSSGLAGSYEQYV.

The chain couples TRBV14 to TRBJ1-1; D might be TRBD1 (6 bases). This CDR3 spans 13 amino acids. The V and J ends lost 4 bases and 4 bases respectively, with 10 bases between them. CDR1 is SGHDN and CDR2 is FVKESK in the germline V gene. The CDR3 DNA sequence: TGTGCCAGCAGCCTCCAGGGGAGCACTGAAGCTTTCTTT. It yields the protein CASSLQGSTEAFF.